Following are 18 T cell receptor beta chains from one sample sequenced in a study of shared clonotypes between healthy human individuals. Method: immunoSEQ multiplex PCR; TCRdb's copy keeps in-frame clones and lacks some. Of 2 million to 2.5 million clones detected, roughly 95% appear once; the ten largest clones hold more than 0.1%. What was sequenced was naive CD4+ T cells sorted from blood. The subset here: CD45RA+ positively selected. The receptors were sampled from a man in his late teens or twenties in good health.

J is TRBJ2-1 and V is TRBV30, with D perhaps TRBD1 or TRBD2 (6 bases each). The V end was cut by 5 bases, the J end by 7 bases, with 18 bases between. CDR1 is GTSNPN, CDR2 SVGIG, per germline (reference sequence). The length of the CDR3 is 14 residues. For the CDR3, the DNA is TGTGCCTGGCTCCCCCGGGGGCTCTATAATGAGCAGTTCTTC. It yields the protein CAWLPRGLYNEQFF.

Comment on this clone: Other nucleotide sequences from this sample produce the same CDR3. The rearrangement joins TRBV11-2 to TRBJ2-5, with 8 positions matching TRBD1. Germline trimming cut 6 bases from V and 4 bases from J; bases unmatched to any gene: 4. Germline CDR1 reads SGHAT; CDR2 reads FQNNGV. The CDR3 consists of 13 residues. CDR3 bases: TGTGCCAGCAGGTTGACAGGGGTAGAGACCCAGTACTTC. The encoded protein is CASRLTGVETQYF.

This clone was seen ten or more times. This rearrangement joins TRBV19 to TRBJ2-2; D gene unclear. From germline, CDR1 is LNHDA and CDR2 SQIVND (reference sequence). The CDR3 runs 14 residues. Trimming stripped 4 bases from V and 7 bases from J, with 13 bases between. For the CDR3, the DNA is TGTGCCAGTAGTAATTTCTTTCTCGACGGGGAGCTGTTTTTT. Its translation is CASSNFFLDGELFF.

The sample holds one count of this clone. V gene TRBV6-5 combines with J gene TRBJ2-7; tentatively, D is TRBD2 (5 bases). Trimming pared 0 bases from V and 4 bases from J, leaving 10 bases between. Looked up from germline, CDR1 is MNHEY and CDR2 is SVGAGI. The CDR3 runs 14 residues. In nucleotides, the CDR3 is TGTGCCAGCAGTTACTCGCACGGGAATTACGAGCAGTACTTC. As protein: CASSYSHGNYEQYF.

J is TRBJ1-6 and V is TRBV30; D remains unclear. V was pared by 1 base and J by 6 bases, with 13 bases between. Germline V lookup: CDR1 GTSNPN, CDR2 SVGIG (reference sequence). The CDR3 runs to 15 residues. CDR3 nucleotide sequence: TGTGCCTGGAGTGCCCTCGGTACTTCTAATTCACCCCTCCACTTT. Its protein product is CAWSALGTSNSPLHF.

The CDR3 nucleotides read TGTGCCAGCAGCCAAAGGGACAGGGGCACAGATACGCAGTATTTT. The encoded protein is CASSQRDRGTDTQYF. This chain uses TRBV14 with TRBJ2-3; 9 nucleotides line up with TRBD1. J lost 1 base, V lost 2 bases, and 1 base had no gene match. The CDR3 has 15 amino acids. Germline V gene sequence: CDR1 SGHDN, CDR2 FVKESK.

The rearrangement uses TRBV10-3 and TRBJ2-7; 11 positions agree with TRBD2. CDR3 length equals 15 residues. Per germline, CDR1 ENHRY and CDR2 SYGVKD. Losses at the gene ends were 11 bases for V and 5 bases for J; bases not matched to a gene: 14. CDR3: CAVTRALAGGDEQYF. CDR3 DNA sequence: TGTGCCGTCACTCGCGCCTTAGCGGGAGGGGACGAGCAGTACTTC.

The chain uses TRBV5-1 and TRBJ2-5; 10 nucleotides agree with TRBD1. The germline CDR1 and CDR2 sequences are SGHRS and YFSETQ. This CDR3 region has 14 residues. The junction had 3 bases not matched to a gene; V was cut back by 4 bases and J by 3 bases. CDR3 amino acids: CASSVGQGKETQYF. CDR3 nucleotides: TGCGCCAGCAGCGTGGGACAGGGGAAAGAGACCCAGTACTTC.

As DNA, the CDR3 is TGTGCCAGCAGCTTAGGGATGGGAGGAAACAATGAGCAGTTCTTC. Its translation: CASSLGMGGNNEQFF. The chain uses TRBV7-9 and TRBJ2-1; a possible D gene is TRBD2 (6 bases). V lost 1 base and J 5 bases, leaving 12 bases between the germline ends. The CDR3 spans 15 residues. The germline CDR1 and CDR2 sequences are SEHNR and FQNEAQ (reference sequence).

This chain's CDR3 is CASRIRREQYF. The CDR3 nucleotides are TGTGCCAGCAGAATTAGGAGGGAGCAGTACTTC. The chain couples TRBV2 to TRBJ2-7; D is possibly TRBD2 (5 bases). The CDR3 spans 11 residues. Germline-derived CDR1 and CDR2 are SNHLY and FYNNEI. V was pared by 6 bases and J by 7 bases, with 10 bases between. Based on the CDR3 plus reference TRBV2 and TRBJ2-7, the full variable domain is EPEVTQTPSHQVTQMGQEVILRCVPISNHLYFYWYRQILGQKVEFLVSFYNNEISEKSEIFDDQFSVERPDGSNFTLKIRSTKLEDSAMYFCASRIRREQYFGPGTRLTVT.

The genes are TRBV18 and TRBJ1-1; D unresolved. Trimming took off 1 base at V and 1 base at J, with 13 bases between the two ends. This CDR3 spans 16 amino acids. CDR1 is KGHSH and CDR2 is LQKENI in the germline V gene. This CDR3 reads CASSPLPKQSNTEAFF. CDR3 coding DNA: TGTGCCAGCTCACCACTCCCTAAGCAGTCGAACACTGAAGCTTTCTTT.

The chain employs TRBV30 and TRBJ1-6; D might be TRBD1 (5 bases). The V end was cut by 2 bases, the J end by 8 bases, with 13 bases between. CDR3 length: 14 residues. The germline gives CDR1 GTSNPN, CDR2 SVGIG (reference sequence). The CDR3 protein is CAWSPSWGDSPLHF. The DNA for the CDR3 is TGTGCCTGGAGTCCCTCCTGGGGCGATTCACCCCTCCACTTT.

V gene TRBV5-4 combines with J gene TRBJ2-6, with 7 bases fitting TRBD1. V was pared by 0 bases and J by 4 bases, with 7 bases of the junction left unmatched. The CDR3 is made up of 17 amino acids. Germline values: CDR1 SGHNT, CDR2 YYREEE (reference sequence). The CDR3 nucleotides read TGTGCCAGCAGCTTGGAGGGACAGCCGTTCGGGGCCAACGTCCTGACTTTC. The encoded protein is CASSLEGQPFGANVLTF.

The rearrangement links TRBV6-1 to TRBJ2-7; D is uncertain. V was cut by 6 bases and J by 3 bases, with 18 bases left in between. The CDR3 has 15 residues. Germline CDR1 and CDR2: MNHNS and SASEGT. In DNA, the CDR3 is TGTGCCAGCAGCCCGCCCTTAGGGCTCCGCTACGAGCAGTACTTC. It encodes CASSPPLGLRYEQYF.

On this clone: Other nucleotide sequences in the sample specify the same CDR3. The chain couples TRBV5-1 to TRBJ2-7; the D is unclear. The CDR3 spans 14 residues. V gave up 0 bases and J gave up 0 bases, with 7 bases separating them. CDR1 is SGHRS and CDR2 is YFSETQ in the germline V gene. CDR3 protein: CASSLVPDSYEQYF. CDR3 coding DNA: TGCGCCAGCAGCTTGGTCCCAGACTCCTACGAGCAGTACTTC.

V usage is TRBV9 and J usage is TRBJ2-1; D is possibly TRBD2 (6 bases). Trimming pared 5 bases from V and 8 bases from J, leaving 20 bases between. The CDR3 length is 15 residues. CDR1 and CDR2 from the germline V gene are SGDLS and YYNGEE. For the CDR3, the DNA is TGTGCCAGCAGGCCCCGTATCGGGGGAGGTCATGAGCAGTTCTTC. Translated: CASRPRIGGGHEQFF.

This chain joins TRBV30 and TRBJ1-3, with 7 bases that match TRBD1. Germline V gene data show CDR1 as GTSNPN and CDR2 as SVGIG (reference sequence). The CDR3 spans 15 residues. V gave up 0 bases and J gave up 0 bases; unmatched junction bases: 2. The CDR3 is CAWSVQGHSGNTIYF. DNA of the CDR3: TGTGCCTGGAGTGTACAGGGGCACTCTGGAAACACCATATATTTT.

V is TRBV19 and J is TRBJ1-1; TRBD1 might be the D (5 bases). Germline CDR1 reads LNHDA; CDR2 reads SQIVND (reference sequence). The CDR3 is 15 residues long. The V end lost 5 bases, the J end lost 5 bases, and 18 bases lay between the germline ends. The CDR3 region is CASSLTAWRFTEAFF. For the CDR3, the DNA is TGTGCCAGTAGTCTGACAGCCTGGAGGTTTACTGAAGCTTTCTTT.